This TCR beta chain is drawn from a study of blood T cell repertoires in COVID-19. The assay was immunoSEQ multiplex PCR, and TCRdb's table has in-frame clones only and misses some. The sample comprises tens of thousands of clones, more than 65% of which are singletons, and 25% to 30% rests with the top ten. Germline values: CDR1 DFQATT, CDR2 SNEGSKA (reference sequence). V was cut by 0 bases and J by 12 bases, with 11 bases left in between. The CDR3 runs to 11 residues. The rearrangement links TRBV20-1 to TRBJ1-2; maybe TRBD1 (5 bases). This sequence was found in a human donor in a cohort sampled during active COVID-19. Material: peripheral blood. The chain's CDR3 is CSARDWGVDTF. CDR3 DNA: TGCAGTGCTAGAGATTGGGGGGTTGACACCTTC.